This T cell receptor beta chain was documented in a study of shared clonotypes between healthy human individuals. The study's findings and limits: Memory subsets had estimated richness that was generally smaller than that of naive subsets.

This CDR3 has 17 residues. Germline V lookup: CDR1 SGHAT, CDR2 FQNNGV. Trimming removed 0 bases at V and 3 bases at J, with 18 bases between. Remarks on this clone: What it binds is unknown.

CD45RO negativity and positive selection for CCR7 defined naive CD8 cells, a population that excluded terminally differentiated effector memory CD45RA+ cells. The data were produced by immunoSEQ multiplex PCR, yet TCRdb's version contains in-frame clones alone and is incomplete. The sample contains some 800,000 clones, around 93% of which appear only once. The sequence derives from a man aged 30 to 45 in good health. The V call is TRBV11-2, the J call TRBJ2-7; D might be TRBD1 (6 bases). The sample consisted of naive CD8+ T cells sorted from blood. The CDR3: CASSLDVPGVGHYEQYF. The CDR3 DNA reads TGTGCCAGCAGCTTAGACGTTCCCGGGGTGGGACACTACGAGCAGTACTTC.